These 6 T cell receptor beta chains were sequenced from one sample in a study of blood T cell repertoires in COVID-19. Assay used: immunoSEQ multiplex PCR; TCRdb lists only in-frame clones, some missing. The sample carries approximately 300,000 clones, 87% recorded once. The specimen sequenced was peripheral blood. The receptor set was obtained from a woman aged 45-65 years who had recovered from COVID-19.

V is TRBV6-6 and J is TRBJ1-2, with 10 bases lining up with TRBD1. Per the germline V gene, CDR1 is MNHNY and CDR2 is SVGAGI (reference sequence). The V gene end was trimmed by 4 bases and the J gene end by 7 bases; junction bases not matched to a gene: 3. The CDR3 consists of 13 residues. CDR3 DNA: TGTGCCAGCAGTTTGGGACAGGGGAGTGGCTACACCTTC. It specifies CASSLGQGSGYTF.

This clone was observed a handful of times. This chain links TRBV29-1 with TRBJ2-2, with TRBD1 matching over 9 bases. Germline V gene sequence: CDR1 SQVTM, CDR2 ANQGSEA. There are 15 residues in the CDR3. With V trimmed by 5 bases and J by 4 bases, 8 bases remained unmatched. The chain's CDR3 is CSVSRDRVRTGELFF. The DNA for the CDR3 is TGCAGCGTTTCCCGGGACAGGGTTCGCACCGGGGAGCTGTTTTTT.

The V gene is TRBV7-2, the J gene TRBJ1-2; TRBD1 matches at 8 bases. Germline-derived CDR1 and CDR2 are SGHTA and FQGNSA. The CDR3 totals 16 residues. Trimming cost V 1 base and J 4 bases; bases outside gene matches: 8. CDR3 sequence reads: CASSLGPPGTGYGYTF. In nucleotides, the CDR3 is TGTGCCAGCAGCTTAGGACCCCCCGGGACAGGCTATGGCTACACCTTC.

This clone was seen just once. CDR3 nucleotide sequence: TGTGCCAGCTCACCGGGGGCGACAGGGACGTACGGCTACACCTTC. As protein: CASSPGATGTYGYTF. The chain links TRBV18 to TRBJ1-2; 7 bases map to TRBD1. Per the germline V gene, CDR1 is KGHSH and CDR2 is LQKENI. The ends lost 3 bases at V and 8 bases at J; junction bases unmatched: 12. The CDR3 is made up of 15 amino acids.

This clone occurred once. V and J are TRBV19 and TRBJ2-7, with D perhaps TRBD1 (6 bases). This CDR3 contains 14 residues. In germline, CDR1 is LNHDA, CDR2 SQIVND (reference sequence). Trimming pared 3 bases from V and 4 bases from J, leaving 13 bases between. The CDR3 DNA follows: TGTGCCAGTAGTATTGCAGGGGACGGATACGAGCAGTACTTC. Protein: CASSIAGDGYEQYF.

CDR3 in DNA: TGTGCCAGCAGTTCTCCCCCCCCGGGAGGATGGGGCGAGCAGTACTTC. Its translation is CASSSPPPGGWGEQYF. The V call is TRBV28, the J call TRBJ2-7; 7 bases match TRBD2. The germline gives CDR1 MDHEN, CDR2 SYDVKM. This CDR3 region has 16 residues. With V trimmed by 4 bases and J by 6 bases, 15 bases remained unmatched.